The TCR beta chain under discussion was sequenced for a study of T-cell reconstitution after alpha-beta-depleted transplantation in children. Findings of the study overall: Recipient T cells and thymic progenitors that survived were the source of the high TCRbeta diversity seen at day 60 in some patients. Alpha-beta T cells present about two months after transplant were reported to originate from several hundred expanded graft clones.

This clonotype was detected ten times or more. Its antigen is not known. V lost 3 bases to trimming and J lost 0 bases; unmatched junction nucleotides: 4. Germline V gene lookup returns CDR1 LGHNA and CDR2 YNFKEQ. The CDR3 is 15 amino acids. A library of TCRbeta sequences, prepared with unique molecular identifiers, was generated. Each CDR3 protein gets one entry after TCRdb re-called the PCR reads with MiXCR. The table lists approximately 190,000 distinct CDR3 sequences, 7.5% to 9.5% of them singletons. V is TRBV4-2 and J is TRBJ1-1; 7 nucleotides align to TRBD1. The specimen was PBMCs, mostly from graft donor cells, collected 360 days after TCRalphabeta/CD19-depleted stem cell transplant. This receptor was identified in a male patient between 2 and 10 years old who had a stem cell transplant for acute myeloid leukemia, so the T cells may come from the graft donor. For the CDR3, the DNA is TGTGCCAGCAGCCAGTGGGGACAGCTGAACACTGAAGCTTTCTTT. Its protein is CASSQWGQLNTEAFF.